Listed here is a single T cell receptor beta chain. Healthy Caucasians, and only they, were the donors. cDNA carried unique molecular identifiers, and a universal primer site was added by template switching. TCRdb called the 5' RACE reads again in MiXCR, with one record for every CDR3 protein. This table holds more than 400,000 distinct CDR3 sequences, 15% found once. The data originate from a study of identical twins. The CDR3 totals 16 residues. Germline V CDR1 and CDR2: LNHDA, SQIVND (reference sequence). The germline V and J ends were trimmed by 5 bases and 0 bases, with 15 bases remaining between them. The sample was also reused in another study, on yellow fever vaccine responses in identical twins. As reported in that work: Reportedly, the response of twins' T cells to the vaccine seemed partly convergent, partly personalized.

The gene calls are TRBV19 and TRBJ2-3; D uncertain. Sequences were obtained from CD4+ T cells sorted from blood. The source is a woman in her late teens or twenties in good health. CDR3 in DNA: TGTGCCAGTAGTTCCCTCAGGAGCTCTAGCACAGATACGCAGTATTTT. Translating it yields CASSSLRSSSTDTQYF.